This T cell receptor (beta chain) was recorded in a study of cytomegalovirus exposure and HLA in healthy donors. Clones were sequenced by immunoSEQ multiplex PCR, and TCRdb holds only the in-frame ones, with some missing. Seen here are roughly 150,000 clones, 70% to 90% observed once, and the top ten hold about 2.3%. V gave up 6 bases and J gave up 3 bases; unmatched junction bases: 9. Germline CDR1 reads SGHTA; CDR2 reads FQGTGA. The CDR3 covers 15 residues. This clonotype was sampled from a man in his thirties or forties in good health and CMV-seropositive. The V and J genes are TRBV7-3 and TRBJ2-3; 7 nucleotides line up with TRBD2. Sequencing was performed on PBMCs. CDR3 DNA: TGTGCCAGCAGGAACGGGACTAAGTTGACAGATACGCAGTATTTT. Translated, it gives CASRNGTKLTDTQYF.